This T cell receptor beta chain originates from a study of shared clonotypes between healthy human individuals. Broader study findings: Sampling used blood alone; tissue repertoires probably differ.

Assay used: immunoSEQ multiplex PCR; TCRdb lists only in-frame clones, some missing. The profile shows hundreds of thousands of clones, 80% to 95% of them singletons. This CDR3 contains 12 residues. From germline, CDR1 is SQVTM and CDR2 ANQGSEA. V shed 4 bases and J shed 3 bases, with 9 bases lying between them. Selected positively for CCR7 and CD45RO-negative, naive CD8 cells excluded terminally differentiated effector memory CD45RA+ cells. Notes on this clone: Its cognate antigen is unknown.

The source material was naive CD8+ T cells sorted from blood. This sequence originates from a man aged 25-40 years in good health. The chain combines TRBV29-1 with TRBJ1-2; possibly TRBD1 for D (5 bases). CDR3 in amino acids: CSVVGRDYGYTF. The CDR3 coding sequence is TGCAGCGTTGTGGGCAGGGACTATGGCTACACCTTC.